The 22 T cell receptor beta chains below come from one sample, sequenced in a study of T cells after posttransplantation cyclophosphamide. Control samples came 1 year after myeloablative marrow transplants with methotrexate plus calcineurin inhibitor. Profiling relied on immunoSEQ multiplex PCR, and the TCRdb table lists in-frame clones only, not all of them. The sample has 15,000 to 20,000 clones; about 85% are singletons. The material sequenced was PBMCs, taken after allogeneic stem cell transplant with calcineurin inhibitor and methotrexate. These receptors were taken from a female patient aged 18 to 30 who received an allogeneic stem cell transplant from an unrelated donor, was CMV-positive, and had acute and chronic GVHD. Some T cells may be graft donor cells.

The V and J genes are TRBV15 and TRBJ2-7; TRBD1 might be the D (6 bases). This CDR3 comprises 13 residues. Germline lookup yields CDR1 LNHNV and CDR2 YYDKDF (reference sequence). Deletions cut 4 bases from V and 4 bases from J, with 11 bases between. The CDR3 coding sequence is TGTGCCACCAGCACGGACAGCAAGTACGAGCAGTACTTC. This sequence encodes CATSTDSKYEQYF.

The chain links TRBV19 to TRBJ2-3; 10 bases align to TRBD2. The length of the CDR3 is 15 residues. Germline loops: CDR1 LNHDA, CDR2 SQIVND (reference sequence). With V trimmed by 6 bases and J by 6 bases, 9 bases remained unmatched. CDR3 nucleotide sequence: TGTGCCAGTAGAAGAGCGGGAGGGTTTGTCGATACGCAGTATTTT. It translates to CASRRAGGFVDTQYF.

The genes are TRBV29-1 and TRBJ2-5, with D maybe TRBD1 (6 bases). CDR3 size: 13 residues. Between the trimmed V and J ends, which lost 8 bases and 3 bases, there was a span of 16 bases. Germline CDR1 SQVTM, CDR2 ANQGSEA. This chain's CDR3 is CSFSHRDKETQYF. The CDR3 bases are TGCAGCTTCTCCCACCGGGACAAAGAGACCCAGTACTTC.

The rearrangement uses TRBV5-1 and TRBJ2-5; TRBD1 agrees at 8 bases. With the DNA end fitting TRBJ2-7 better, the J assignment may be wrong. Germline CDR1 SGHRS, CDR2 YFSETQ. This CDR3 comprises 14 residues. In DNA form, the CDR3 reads TGCGCCAGCAGCTTGGGGGACAGGCACTACGAGCAGTACTTC. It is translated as CASSLGDRHYEQYF.

CDR3 in amino acids: CASSLTGGNGYTF. CDR3 nucleotides: TGTGCCAGCAGCTTGACAGGGGGCAATGGCTACACCTTC. The chain employs TRBV11-3 and TRBJ1-2, with 10 bases lining up with TRBD1. CDR1 and CDR2 (germline): SGHNT, YENEEA. CDR3 length: 13 residues. Trimming at V came to 3 bases and at J to 6 bases, leaving 1 base not matched to a gene.

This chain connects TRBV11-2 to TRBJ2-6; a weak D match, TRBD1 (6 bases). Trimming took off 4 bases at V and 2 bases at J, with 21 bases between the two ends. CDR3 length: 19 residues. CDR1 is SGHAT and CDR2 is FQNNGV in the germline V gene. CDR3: CASSSNRVNIKAGANVLTF. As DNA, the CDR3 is TGTGCCAGCAGCTCTAACAGGGTGAATATTAAGGCTGGGGCCAACGTCCTGACTTTC.

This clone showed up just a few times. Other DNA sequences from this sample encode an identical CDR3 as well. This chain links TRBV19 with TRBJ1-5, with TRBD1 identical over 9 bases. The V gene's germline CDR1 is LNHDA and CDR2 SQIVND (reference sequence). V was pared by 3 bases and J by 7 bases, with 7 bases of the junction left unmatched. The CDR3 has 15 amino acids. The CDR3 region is CASSIRGQGGQPQHF. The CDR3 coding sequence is TGTGCCAGTAGTATCCGGGGACAGGGAGGACAGCCCCAGCATTTT.

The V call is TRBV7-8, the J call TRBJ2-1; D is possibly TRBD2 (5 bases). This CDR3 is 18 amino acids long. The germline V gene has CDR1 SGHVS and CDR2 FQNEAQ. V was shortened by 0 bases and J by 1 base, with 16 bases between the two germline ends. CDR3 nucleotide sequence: TGTGCCAGCAGCTTAGCGCGGAGAGCGGTTCTTTCCTACAATGAGCAGTTCTTC. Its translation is CASSLARRAVLSYNEQFF.

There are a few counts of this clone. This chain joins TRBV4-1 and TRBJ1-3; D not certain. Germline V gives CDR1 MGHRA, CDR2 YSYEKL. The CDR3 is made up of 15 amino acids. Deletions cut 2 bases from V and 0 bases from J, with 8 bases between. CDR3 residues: CASSQNQVSGNTIYF. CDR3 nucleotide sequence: TGCGCCAGCAGCCAAAATCAGGTCTCTGGAAACACCATATATTTT.

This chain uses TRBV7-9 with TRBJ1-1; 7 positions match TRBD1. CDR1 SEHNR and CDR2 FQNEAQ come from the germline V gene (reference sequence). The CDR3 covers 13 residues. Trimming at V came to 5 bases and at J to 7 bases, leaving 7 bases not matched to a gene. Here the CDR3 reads CASSTTDRVEAFF. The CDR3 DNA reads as TGTGCCAGCAGCACGACTGACAGGGTTGAAGCTTTCTTT. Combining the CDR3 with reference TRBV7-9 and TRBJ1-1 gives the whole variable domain DTGVSQNPRHKITKRGQNVTFRCDPISEHNRLYWYRQTLGQGPEFLTYFQNEAQLEKSRLLSDRFSAERPKGSFSTLEIQRTEQGDSAMYLCASSTTDRVEAFFGQGTRLTVV.

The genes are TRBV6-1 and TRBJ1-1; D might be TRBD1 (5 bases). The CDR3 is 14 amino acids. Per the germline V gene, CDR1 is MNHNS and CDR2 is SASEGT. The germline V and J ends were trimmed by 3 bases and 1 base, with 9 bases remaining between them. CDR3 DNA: TGTGCCAGCAGTGAGCAGGGTCGGAACACTGAAGCTTTCTTT. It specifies CASSEQGRNTEAFF.

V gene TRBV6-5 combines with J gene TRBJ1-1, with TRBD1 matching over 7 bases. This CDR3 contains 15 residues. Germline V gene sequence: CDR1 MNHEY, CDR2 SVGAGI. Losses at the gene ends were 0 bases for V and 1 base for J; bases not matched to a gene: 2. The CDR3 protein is CASSYSPGGNTEAFF. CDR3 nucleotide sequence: TGTGCCAGCAGTTACTCGCCAGGGGGGAACACTGAAGCTTTCTTT.

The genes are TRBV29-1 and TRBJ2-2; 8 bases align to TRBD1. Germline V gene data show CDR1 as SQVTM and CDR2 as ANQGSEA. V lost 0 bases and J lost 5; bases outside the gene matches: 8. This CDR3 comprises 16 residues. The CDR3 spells CSVEEEVTGATGELFF. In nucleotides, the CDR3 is TGCAGCGTTGAAGAGGAGGTGACAGGGGCTACCGGGGAGCTGTTTTTT.

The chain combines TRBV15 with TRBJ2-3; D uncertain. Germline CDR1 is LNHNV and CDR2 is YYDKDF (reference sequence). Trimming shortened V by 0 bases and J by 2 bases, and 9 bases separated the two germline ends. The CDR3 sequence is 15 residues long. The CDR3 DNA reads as TGTGCCACCAGCAGAGATAACACGTACACAGATACGCAGTATTTT. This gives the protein CATSRDNTYTDTQYF. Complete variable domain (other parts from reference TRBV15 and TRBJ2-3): DAMVIQNPRYQVTQFGKPVTLSCSQTLNHNVMYWYQQKSSQAPKLLFHYYDKDFNNEADTPDNFQSRRPNTSFCFLDIRSPGLGDTAMYLCATSRDNTYTDTQYFGPGTRLTVL.

CDR3 coding DNA: TGTGCCAGCAGCGGAGGGAGATCCGGACTGTTTTTT. It encodes CASSGGRSGLFF. The chain uses TRBV11-2 and TRBJ1-4, with D hard to call. CDR1 is SGHAT, CDR2 FQNNGV, per germline. Trimming stripped 5 bases from V and 13 bases from J, with 14 bases between. This CDR3 is built from 12 residues.

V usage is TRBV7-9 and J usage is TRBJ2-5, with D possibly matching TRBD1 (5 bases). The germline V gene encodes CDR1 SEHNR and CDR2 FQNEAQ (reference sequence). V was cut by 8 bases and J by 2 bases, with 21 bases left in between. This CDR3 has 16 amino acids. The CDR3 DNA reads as TGTGCCAGCCGGAACGGTATGGCAGGGCCTCAAGAGACCCAGTACTTC. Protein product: CASRNGMAGPQETQYF.

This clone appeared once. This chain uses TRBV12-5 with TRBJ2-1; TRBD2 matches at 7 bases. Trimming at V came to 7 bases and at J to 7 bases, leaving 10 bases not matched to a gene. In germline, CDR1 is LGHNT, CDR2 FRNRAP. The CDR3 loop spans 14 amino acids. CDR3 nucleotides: TGTGCTAGTGTGGGAGGGAGCGCTCAAAATGAGCAGTTCTTC. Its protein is CASVGGSAQNEQFF.

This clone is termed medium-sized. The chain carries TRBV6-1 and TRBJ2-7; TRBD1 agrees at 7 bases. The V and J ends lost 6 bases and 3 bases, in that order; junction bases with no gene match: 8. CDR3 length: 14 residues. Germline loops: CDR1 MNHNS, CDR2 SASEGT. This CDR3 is CASRLGGPLYEQYF. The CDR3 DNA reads TGTGCCAGCAGGTTAGGGGGCCCCCTCTACGAGCAGTACTTC.

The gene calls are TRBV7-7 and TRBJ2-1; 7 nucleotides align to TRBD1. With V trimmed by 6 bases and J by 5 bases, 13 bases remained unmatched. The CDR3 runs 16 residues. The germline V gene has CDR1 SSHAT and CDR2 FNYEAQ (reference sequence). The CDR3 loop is CASRKHIGQAHNEQFF. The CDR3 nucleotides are TGTGCCAGCAGAAAACATATCGGACAGGCCCACAATGAGCAGTTCTTC.

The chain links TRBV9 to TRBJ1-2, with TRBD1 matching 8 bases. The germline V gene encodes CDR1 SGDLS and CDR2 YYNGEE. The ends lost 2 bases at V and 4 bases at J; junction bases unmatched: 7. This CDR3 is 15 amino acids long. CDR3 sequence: CASSVAGQGSYGYTF. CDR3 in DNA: TGTGCCAGCAGCGTGGCAGGACAGGGATCCTATGGCTACACCTTC.

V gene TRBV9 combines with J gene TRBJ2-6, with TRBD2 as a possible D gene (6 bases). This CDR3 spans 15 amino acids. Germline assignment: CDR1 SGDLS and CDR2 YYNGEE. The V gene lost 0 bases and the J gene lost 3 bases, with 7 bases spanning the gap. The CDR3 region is CASSVGGVGANVLTF. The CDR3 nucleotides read TGTGCCAGCAGCGTAGGGGGGGTTGGGGCCAACGTCCTGACTTTC.

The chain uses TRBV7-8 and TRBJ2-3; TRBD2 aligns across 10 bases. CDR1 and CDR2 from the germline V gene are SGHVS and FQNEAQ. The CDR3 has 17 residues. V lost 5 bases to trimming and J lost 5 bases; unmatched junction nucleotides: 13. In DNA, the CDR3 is TGTGCCAGCAGCCAACCGGTAGCGGGAGGAAGCGGAGATACGCAGTATTTT. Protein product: CASSQPVAGGSGDTQYF.